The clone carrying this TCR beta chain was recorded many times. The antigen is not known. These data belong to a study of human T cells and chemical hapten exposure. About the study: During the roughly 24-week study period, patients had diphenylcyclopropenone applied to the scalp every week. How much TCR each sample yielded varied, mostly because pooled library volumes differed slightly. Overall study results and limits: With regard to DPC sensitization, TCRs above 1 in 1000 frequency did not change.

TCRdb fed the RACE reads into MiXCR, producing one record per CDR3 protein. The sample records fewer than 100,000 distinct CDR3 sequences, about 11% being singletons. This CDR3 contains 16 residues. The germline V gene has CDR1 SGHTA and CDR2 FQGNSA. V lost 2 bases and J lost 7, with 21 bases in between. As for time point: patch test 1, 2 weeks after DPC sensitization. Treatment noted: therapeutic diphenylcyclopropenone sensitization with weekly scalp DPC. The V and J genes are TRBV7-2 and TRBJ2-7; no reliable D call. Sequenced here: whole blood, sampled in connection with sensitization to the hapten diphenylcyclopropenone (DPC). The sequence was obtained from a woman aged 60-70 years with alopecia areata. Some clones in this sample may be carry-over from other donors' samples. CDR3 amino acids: CASSLRAAGSTSEQYF. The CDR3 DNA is TGTGCCAGCAGCTTAAGGGCGGCAGGTTCGACTTCGGAGCAGTACTTC.